This TCR beta chain originates from a study of T-cell memory formation after mild COVID-19. The wider study: The two donors had largely donor-specific TCR clusters. Regarding the study as a whole: Second-wave clones peaking on day 37 lacked confirmed SARS-CoV-2 specificity. Mostly located in CM and EM were contracting CD4+ clones, with contracting CD8+ clones located in EMRA.

Germline CDR1 is MDHEN and CDR2 is SYDVKM. Trimming removed 2 bases from V and 9 bases from J; junction bases left unmatched: 18. This CDR3 is built from 17 residues. The TCR alpha and TCR beta cDNA libraries, bearing sample barcodes and UMIs, were generated by 5'RACE using constant-segment primers. TCRdb re-called the 5' RACE reads through MiXCR, storing one row per CDR3 protein. The data show about 340,000 distinct CDR3 sequences, 14% seen once. In its sample, this clonotype was seen a few times. Its cognate antigen is unknown. The chain recombines TRBV28 with TRBJ1-1, with 7 bases fitting TRBD1. The sample taken for sequencing was PBMCs or a T cell subset sorted from them (not recorded which). This clonotype was obtained from a man aged 18 to 29 who had mild COVID-19 (a few samples of this study predate the infection). Cell type and time point are not known. In nucleotides, the CDR3 is TGTGCCAGCAGTTTAGACAGGGTTATCGGACCATCTGAAAAAGCTTTCTTT. This codes for CASSLDRVIGPSEKAFF.